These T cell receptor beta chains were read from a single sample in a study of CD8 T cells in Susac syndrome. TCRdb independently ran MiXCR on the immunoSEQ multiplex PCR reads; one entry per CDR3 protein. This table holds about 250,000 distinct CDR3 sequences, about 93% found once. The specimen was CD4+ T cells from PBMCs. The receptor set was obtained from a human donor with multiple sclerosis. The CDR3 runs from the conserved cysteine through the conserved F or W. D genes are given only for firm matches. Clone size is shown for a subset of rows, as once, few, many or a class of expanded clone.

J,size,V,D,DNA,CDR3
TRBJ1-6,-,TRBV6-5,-,TGTGCCAGCAGACCACCCCCCCCCGGGGCCCTCCACTTT,CASRPPPPGALHF
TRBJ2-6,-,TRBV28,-,TGTGCCAGCAGTTTCCTATTCTCCGGGGCCAACGTCCTGACTTTC,CASSFLFSGANVLTF
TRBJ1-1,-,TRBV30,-,TGTGCCTGGATAAGGGAATTCCCTACTGAAGCTTTCTTT,CAWIREFPTEAFF
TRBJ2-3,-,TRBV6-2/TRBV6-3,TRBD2,TGTGCCAGCACCCTAGCGGGGGCCGGCACAGATACGCAGTATTTT,CASTLAGAGTDTQYF
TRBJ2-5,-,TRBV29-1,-,TGCAGCGTTGGGGGGACACCAATAATTCCAAGAGAGACCCAGTACTTC,CSVGGTPIIPRETQYF
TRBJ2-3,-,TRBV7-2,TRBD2,TGTGCCAGCAGCTTAAAGCGGGGGGGCCGGGGCACAGATACGCAGTATTTT,CASSLKRGGRGTDTQYF
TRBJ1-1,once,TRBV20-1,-,TGCAGTGCTTATATTCAGGACCTCTCGAACACTGAAGCTTTCTTT,CSAYIQDLSNTEAFF
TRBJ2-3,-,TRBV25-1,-,TGTGCCAGCAGTGTGCCCGCAAAAGTAGATACGCAGTATTTT,CASSVPAKVDTQYF
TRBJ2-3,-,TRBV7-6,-,TGTGCCAGCAGCTTATTGATAGCTTCATCAGATACGCAGTATTTT,CASSLLIASSDTQYF
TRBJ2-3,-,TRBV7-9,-,TGTGCCAGCAGCAAGACGGGGCCTACGGATACGCAGTATTTT,CASSKTGPTDTQYF
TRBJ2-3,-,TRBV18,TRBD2,TGTGCCAGCTCACCGATAGCGGGGGAAGGAGATACGCAGTATTTT,CASSPIAGEGDTQYF
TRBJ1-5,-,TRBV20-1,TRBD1,TGCAGTTTTACTACGACAGGGCGCAATCAGCCCCAGCATTTT,CSFTTTGRNQPQHF
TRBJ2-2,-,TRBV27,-,TGTGCCAGCAGTTTAGCCCAGGGACTTCGTCCTTCGGCCGGGGAGCTGTTTTTT,CASSLAQGLRPSAGELFF
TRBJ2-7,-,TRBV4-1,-,TGCGCCAGCAGCCCATTGGGACTTCTAGGCGAGCAGTACTTC,CASSPLGLLGEQYF
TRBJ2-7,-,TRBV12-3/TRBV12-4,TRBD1,TGTGCCAGCACCAAACTCTCCGGGACAGGGCTCGGCGAGCAGTACTTC,CASTKLSGTGLGEQYF
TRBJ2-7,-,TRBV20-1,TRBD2,TGCAGCCCGACTAGCGGGGGATACGAGCAGTACTTC,CSPTSGGYEQYF
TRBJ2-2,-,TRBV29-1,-,TGCAGCGTTAGGGAGACGAACACCGGGGAGCTGTTTTTT,CSVRETNTGELFF
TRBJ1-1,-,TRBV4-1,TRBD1,TGCGCCAGCAGCCAAGGCCCGGGACAGACGAACACTGAAGCTTTCTTT,CASSQGPGQTNTEAFF
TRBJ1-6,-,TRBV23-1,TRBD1,TGCGCCAGCAGTCAATCAAGGGACAGGGTAGGATCACCCCTCCACTTT,CASSQSRDRVGSPLHF
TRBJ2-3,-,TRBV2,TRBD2,TGTGCCAGCAGTAAGGGACTAGCGGGAAGTGCAGATACGCAGTATTTT,CASSKGLAGSADTQYF
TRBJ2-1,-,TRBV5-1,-,TGCGCCAGCAGCTTGTCGGTAGGGGCTTACAATGAGCAGTTCTTC,CASSLSVGAYNEQFF
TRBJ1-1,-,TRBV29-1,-,TGCAGCGTGCCCGGGCAGGGGAACACTGAAGCTTTCTTT,CSVPGQGNTEAFF
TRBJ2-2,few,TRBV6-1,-,TGTGCCAGCAGGTTGGGCCAAAACACCGGGGAGCTGTTTTTT,CASRLGQNTGELFF
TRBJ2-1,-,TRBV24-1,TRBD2,TGTGCCACCAGTGACAGAAGCGGGAGGTCCTACAATGAGCAGTTCTTC,CATSDRSGRSYNEQFF
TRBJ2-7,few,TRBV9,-,TGTGCCAGCAGCGTAGGGGACCGCTCCTACGAGCAGTACTTC,CASSVGDRSYEQYF
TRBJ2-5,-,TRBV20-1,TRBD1,TGCAGTGCTGCCCGGACAGGGACCCAAGAGACCCAGTACTTC,CSAARTGTQETQYF
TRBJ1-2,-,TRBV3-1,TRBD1,TGTGCCAGCAGCCAAGGGCCTGAGACAGGGTTTTATGGCTACACCTTC,CASSQGPETGFYGYTF